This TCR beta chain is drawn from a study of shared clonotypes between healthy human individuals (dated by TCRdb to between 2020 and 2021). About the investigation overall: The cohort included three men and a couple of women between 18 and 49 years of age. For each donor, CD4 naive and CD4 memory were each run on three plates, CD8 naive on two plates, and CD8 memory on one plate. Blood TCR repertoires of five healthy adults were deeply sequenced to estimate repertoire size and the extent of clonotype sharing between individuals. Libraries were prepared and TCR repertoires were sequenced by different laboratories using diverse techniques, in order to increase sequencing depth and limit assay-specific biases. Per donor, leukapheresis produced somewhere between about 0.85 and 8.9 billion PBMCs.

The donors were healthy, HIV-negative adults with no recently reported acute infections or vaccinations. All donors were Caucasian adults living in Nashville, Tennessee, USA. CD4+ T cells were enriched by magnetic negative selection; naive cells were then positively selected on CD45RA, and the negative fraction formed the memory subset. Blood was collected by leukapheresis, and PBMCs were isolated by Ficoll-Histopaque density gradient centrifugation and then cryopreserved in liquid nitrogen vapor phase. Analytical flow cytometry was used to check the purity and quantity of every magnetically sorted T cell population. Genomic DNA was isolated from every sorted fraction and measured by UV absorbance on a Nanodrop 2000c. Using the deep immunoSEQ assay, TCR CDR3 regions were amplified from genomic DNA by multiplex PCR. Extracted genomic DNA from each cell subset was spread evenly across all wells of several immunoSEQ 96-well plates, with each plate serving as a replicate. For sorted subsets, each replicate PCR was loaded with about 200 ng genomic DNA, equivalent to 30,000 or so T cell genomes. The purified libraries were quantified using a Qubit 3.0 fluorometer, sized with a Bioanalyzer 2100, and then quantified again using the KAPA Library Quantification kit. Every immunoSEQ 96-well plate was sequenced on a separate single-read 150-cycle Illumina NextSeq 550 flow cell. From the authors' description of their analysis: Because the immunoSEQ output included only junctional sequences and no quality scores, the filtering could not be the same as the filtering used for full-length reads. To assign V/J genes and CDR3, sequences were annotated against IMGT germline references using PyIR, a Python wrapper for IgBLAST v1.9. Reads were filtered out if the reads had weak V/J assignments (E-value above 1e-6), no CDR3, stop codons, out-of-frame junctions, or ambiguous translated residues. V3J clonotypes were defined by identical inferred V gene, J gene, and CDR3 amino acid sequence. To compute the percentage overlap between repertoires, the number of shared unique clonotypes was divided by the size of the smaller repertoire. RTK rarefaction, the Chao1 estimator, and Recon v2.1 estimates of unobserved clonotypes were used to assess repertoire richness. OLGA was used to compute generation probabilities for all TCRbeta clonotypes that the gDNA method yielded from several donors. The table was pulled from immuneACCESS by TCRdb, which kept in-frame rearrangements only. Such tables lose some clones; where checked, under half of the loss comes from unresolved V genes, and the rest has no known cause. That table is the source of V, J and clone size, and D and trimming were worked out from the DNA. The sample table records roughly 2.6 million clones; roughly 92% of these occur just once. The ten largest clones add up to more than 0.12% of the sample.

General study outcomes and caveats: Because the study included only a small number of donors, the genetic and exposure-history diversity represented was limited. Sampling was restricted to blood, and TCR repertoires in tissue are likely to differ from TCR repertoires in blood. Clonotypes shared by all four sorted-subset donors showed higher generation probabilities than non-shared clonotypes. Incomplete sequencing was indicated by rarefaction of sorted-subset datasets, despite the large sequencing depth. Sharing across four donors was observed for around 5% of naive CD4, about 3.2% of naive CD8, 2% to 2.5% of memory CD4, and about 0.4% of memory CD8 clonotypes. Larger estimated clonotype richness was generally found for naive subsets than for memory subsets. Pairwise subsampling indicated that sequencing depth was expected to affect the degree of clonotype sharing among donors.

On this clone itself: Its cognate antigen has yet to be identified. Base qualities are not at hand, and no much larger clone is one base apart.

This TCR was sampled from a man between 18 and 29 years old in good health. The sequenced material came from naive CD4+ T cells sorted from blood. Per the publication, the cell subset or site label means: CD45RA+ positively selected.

The base sequence is TGTGCCAGTAGTATTCGGACAGCAAGCTATGAAAAACTGTTTTTT. Its translation reads: CASSIRTASYEKLFF. The chain couples TRBV19 to TRBJ1-4, with TRBD1 tentatively as D gene (6 bases match). In the germline V gene (reference sequence), CDR1 corresponds to LNHDA and CDR2 to SQIVND. Deletion took 3 bases off V and 6 bases off J, with a span of 14 bases between the germline ends. CDR3 length: 15 amino acids, cysteine to phenylalanine. Left in the record is the CDR3 DNA by itself, 45 bases read in frame from the first base.